The rows below give T cell receptor beta chains drawn from one sample of a study of blood T cell repertoires in COVID-19. Assay used: immunoSEQ multiplex PCR; TCRdb lists only in-frame clones, some missing. The sample lists roughly 130,000 clones, about 79% seen once, with approximately 9.1% in the top ten. The sequencing sample was made of PBMCs or T cells enriched from blood (not recorded which). The source of these receptors is a man aged 45-65 years who had recovered from COVID-19. Each CDR3 is given with its conserved first and last residue. D genes are given only for firm matches. The size field is filled for only some rows; it gives once, few, many or a size class.

V gene	clone size	D gene	J gene	CDR3 DNA	CDR3 protein
TRBV5-4	NA	NA	TRBJ2-7	TGTGCCAACTCGTCCGCCGAGCAGTACTTC	CANSSAEQYF
TRBV6-5	once	TRBD2	TRBJ2-1	TGTGCCAGCAGCAGGACTAGCGGGGGGTGGCATGAGCAGTTCTTC	CASSRTSGGWHEQFF
TRBV19	NA	NA	TRBJ2-6	TGTGCCAGTCAGAGGGGGTTGTCGGGGGCCAACGTCCTGACTTTC	CASQRGLSGANVLTF
TRBV23-1	NA	TRBD1	TRBJ1-4	TGCGCCAGCAGCCGTGCGGGCAGGGGGCGAGCTAATGAAAAACTGTTTTTT	CASSRAGRGRANEKLFF
TRBV19	NA	NA	TRBJ2-2	TGTGCCAGTAGTATAGATAGGAACACCGGGGAGCTGTTTTTT	CASSIDRNTGELFF
TRBV6-5	NA	NA	TRBJ1-6	TGTGCCAGCAGTTACGAGGGAACCTCGATTGCACCCCTCCACTTT	CASSYEGTSIAPLHF
TRBV7-2	once	TRBD1	TRBJ2-3	TGTGCCAGCAGCTACGGACAGGGGGCAAGAATAGATACGCAGTATTTT	CASSYGQGARIDTQYF
TRBV7-9	NA	NA	TRBJ2-3	TGTGCCAGCAGTAAAAGCACAGATACGCAGTATTTT	CASSKSTDTQYF
TRBV28	NA	TRBD1	TRBJ1-6	TGTGCCAGCAGTTCGGGACAGCTGATTAATTCACCCCTCCACTTT	CASSSGQLINSPLHF
TRBV13	NA	TRBD1	TRBJ2-7	TGTGCCAGCAGCTTTGGGGACAGGGGGTATTACGAGCAGTACTTC	CASSFGDRGYYEQYF
TRBV6-5	NA	TRBD1	TRBJ1-2	TGTGCCAGCAGGTTGGGACAGGGAATCTATGGCTACACCTTC	CASRLGQGIYGYTF
TRBV29-1	NA	NA	TRBJ1-2	TGCAGCGTTGGGCGCAGGGGAAACTATGGCTACACCTTC	CSVGRRGNYGYTF
TRBV5-1	NA	TRBD2	TRBJ2-3	TGCGCCAGCAGCTCTGTCTCGAGCGGGGGGGCCACAGATACGCAGTATTTT	CASSSVSSGGATDTQYF
TRBV19	NA	NA	TRBJ1-2	TGTGCCAGTAGTATAGTGGAGGACGGGAACTATGGCTACACCTTC	CASSIVEDGNYGYTF
TRBV4-1	NA	TRBD2	TRBJ2-3	TGCGCCAGCAGCCAAGCCATGCGGGGGGGCCCGACAGATACGCAGTATTTT	CASSQAMRGGPTDTQYF
TRBV5-1	NA	TRBD1	TRBJ1-2	TGCGCCAGCAGCCCCACCGGGACAGGGGGCGAGGGCTACACCTTC	CASSPTGTGGEGYTF
TRBV5-4	NA	TRBD2	TRBJ2-2	TGTGCCAGCAGCTTGGTTTCGCGGGGGGCCATCACCGGGGAGCTGTTTTTT	CASSLVSRGAITGELFF
TRBV4-2	NA	TRBD1	TRBJ1-4	TGTGCCAGCAGCCAAGGACAGGGGTCGGAACTGTTTTTT	CASSQGQGSELFF
TRBV10-3	NA	TRBD1	TRBJ1-1	TGTGCCACAACTACGACAGGGATGAACACTGAAGCTTTCTTT	CATTTTGMNTEAFF
TRBV27	NA	TRBD1	TRBJ1-2	TGTGCCAGCAGTCTCGACAGGGTTGGCTACACCTTC	CASSLDRVGYTF
TRBV14	NA	TRBD2	TRBJ2-7	TGTGCCAGCAGCGGGAAAGCGGGGAGCTCCTACGAGCAGTACTTC	CASSGKAGSSYEQYF
TRBV7-9	NA	NA	TRBJ1-5	TGTGCCAGCAGCTTAGAAACAGCTCAGCCCCAGCATTTT	CASSLETAQPQHF
TRBV7-2	NA	TRBD1	TRBJ2-5	TGTGCCAGCAGCCAAAACGGACAGGGAACACGGGAGACCCAGTACTTC	CASSQNGQGTRETQYF
TRBV7-8	NA	TRBD2	TRBJ2-2	TGTGCCAGCAGCTCAGAACCTAGCGGGGGGGCCCTCACCGGGGAGCTGTTTTTT	CASSSEPSGGALTGELFF
TRBV5-4	NA	TRBD1	TRBJ2-2	TGTGCCAGCAGCCAAGGGACAGGGGGCTACGGGGAGCTGTTTTTT	CASSQGTGGYGELFF
TRBV28	few	TRBD1	TRBJ1-3	TGTGCCAGCAGTGGACAGGGGTCTGGAAACACCATATATTTT	CASSGQGSGNTIYF
TRBV12-3/TRBV12-4	NA	TRBD2	TRBJ2-1	TGTGCCAGCAGGGAAGCGGGGGGGCCTAAGTTCTTC	CASREAGGPKFF
TRBV5-4	once	TRBD1	TRBJ1-1	TGTGCCAGCAGCCTGGGACAGGGACGGACTGAAGCTTTCTTT	CASSLGQGRTEAFF
TRBV19	NA	TRBD1	TRBJ1-6	TGTGCCAGTAGTATCGGGACAGGGGGTTCACCCCTCCACTTT	CASSIGTGGSPLHF